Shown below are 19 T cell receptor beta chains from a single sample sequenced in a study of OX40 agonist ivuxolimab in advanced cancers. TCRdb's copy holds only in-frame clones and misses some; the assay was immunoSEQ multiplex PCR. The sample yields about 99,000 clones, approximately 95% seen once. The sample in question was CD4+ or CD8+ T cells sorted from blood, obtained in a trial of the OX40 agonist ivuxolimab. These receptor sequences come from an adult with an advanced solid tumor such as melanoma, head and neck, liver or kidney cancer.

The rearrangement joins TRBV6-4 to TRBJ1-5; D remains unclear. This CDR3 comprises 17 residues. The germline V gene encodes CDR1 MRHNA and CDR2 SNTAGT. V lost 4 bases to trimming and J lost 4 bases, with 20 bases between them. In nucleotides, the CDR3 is TGTGCCAGCAGTGTCGGCGCGGGAAGGGATAAGAATCAGCCCCAGCATTTT. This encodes CASSVGAGRDKNQPQHF.

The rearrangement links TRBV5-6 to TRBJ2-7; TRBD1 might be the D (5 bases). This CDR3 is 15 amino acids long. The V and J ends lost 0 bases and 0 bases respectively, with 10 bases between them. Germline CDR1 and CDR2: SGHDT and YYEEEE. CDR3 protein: CASSLVVGVSYEQYF. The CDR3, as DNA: TGTGCCAGCAGCTTGGTGGTAGGGGTCTCCTACGAGCAGTACTTC.

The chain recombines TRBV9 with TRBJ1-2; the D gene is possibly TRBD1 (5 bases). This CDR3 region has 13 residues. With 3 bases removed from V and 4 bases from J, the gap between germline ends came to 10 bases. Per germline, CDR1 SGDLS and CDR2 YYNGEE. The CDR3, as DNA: TGTGCCAGCAGCGGACCAGACAGCTATGGCTACACCTTC. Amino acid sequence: CASSGPDSYGYTF.

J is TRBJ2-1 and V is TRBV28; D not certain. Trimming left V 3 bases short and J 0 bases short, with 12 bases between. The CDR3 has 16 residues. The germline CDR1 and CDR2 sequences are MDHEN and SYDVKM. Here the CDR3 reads CASSFPHSISYNEQFF. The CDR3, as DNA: TGTGCCAGCAGTTTCCCTCACAGTATCTCCTACAATGAGCAGTTCTTC.

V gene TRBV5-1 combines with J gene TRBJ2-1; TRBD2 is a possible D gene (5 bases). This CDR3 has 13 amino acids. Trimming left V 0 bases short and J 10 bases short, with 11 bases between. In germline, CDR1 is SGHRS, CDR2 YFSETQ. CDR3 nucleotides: TGCGCCAGCAGCTTGGAGCCGGGGTGGGAGCAGTTCTTC. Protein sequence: CASSLEPGWEQFF.

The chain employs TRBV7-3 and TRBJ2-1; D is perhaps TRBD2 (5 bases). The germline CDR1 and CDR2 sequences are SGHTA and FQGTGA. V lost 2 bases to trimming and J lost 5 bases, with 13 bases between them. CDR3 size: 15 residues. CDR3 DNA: TGTGCCAGCAGCTTAGGTGTGGGAGACGACAATGAGCAGTTCTTC. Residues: CASSLGVGDDNEQFF.

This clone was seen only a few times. The CDR3 DNA reads TGTGCCAGCAGCTTCGGACAGGGGCAATACACTGAAGCTTTCTTT. Its translation is CASSFGQGQYTEAFF. The chain couples TRBV7-9 to TRBJ1-1, with TRBD1 matching 9 bases. The CDR3 is 15 amino acids. CDR1 is SEHNR, CDR2 FQNEAQ, per germline (reference sequence). Trimming took 3 bases from V and 3 from J; bases not matched to a gene: 5. The variable domain in full, with the rest retrieved from reference TRBV7-9 and TRBJ1-1, is DTGVSQNPRHKITKRGQNVTFRCDPISEHNRLYWYRQTLGQGPEFLTYFQNEAQLEKSRLLSDRFSAERPKGSFSTLEIQRTEQGDSAMYLCASSFGQGQYTEAFFGQGTRLTVV.

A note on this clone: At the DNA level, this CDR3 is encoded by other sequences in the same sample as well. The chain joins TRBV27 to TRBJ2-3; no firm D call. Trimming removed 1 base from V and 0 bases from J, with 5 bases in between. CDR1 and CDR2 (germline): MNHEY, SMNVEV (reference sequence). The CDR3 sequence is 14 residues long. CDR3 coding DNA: TGTGCCAGCAGTTTATACTCTAGCACAGATACGCAGTATTTT. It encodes CASSLYSSTDTQYF.

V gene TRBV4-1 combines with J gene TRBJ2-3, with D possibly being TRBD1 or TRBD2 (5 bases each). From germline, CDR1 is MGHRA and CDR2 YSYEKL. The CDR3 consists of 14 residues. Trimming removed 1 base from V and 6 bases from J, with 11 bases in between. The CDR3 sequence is CASSQVLAGDTQYF. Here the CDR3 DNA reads TGCGCCAGCAGCCAAGTGCTAGCAGGGGATACGCAGTATTTT.

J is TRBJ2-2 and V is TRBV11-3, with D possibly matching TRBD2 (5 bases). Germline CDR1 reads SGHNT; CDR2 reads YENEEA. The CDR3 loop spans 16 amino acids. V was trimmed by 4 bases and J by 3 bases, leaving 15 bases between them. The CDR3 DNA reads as TGTGCCAGCAGCTCCTACTCAGCGGTGGACACCGGGGAGCTGTTTTTT. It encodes CASSSYSAVDTGELFF.

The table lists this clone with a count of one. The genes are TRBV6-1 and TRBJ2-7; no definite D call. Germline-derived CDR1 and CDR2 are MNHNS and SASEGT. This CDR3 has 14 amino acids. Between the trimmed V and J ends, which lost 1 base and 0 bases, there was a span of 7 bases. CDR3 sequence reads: CASSEDMNSYEQYF. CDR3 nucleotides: TGTGCCAGCAGTGAAGACATGAACTCCTACGAGCAGTACTTC.

The CDR3: CASSQGTGYEQYF. DNA of the CDR3: TGTGCCAGCAGCCAAGGGACAGGCTACGAGCAGTACTTC. The chain carries TRBV5-4 and TRBJ2-7, with 8 bases lining up with TRBD1. CDR3 length equals 13 residues. Germline CDR1 is SGHNT and CDR2 is YYREEE (reference sequence). The V gene end was trimmed by 4 bases and the J gene end by 3 bases; junction bases not matched to a gene: 3.

The CDR3 DNA sequence: TGCAGTGCTACCCCAGGGAATGAGCAGTTCTTC. It yields the protein CSATPGNEQFF. The chain employs TRBV20-1 and TRBJ2-1, with TRBD1 as a possible D gene (5 bases). Germline CDR1 and CDR2: DFQATT and SNEGSKA (reference sequence). Trimming took 4 bases from V and 7 from J, leaving 8 bases between them. This CDR3 comprises 11 residues.

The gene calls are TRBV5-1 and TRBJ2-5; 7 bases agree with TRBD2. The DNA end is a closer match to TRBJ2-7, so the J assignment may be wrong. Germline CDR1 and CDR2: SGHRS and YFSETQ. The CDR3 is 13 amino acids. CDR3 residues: CASSPRLAYEQYF. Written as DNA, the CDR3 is TGCGCCAGCAGCCCAAGACTAGCTTACGAGCAGTACTTC.

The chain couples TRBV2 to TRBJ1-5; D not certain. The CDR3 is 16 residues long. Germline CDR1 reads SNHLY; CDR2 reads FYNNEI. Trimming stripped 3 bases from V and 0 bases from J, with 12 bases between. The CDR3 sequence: CASSDEGQYSNQPQHF. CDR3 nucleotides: TGTGCCAGCAGTGATGAGGGCCAGTATAGCAATCAGCCCCAGCATTTT.

CDR3 nucleotide sequence: TGCGCCAGCAGCCAAATCGGGGGGGGTGTAAACATTCAGTACTTC. Translated, it gives CASSQIGGGVNIQYF. The chain joins TRBV4-1 to TRBJ2-4; 8 positions agree with TRBD2. The CDR3 totals 15 residues. J lost 6 bases, V lost 2 bases, and 6 bases had no gene match. The germline CDR1 and CDR2 sequences are MGHRA and YSYEKL.

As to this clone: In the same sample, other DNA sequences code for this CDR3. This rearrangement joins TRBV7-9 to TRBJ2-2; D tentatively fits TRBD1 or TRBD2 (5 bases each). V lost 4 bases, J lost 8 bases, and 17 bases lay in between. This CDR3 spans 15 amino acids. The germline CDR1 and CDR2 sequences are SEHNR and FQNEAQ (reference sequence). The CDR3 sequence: CASSSRDGPQGELFF. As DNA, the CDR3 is TGTGCCAGCAGCTCTAGGGACGGACCTCAAGGGGAGCTGTTTTTT. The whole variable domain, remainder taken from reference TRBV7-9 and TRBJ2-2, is DTGVSQNPRHKITKRGQNVTFRCDPISEHNRLYWYRQTLGQGPEFLTYFQNEAQLEKSRLLSDRFSAERPKGSFSTLEIQRTEQGDSAMYLCASSSRDGPQGELFFGEGSRLTVL.

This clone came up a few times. The CDR3 sequence: CASKTGVSPLHF. The CDR3 DNA follows: TGTGCCAGCAAGACAGGGGTTTCACCCCTCCACTTT. The V and J genes are TRBV25-1 and TRBJ1-6; 8 positions match TRBD1. The germline V gene has CDR1 MGHDK and CDR2 SYGVNS. The length of the CDR3 is 12 residues. V shed 7 bases and J 9 bases; nucleotides not matched to a gene: 2.

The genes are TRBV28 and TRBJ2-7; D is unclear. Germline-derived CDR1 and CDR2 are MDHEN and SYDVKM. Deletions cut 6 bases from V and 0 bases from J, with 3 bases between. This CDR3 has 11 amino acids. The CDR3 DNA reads TGTGCCAGCAGCGACTCCTACGAGCAGTACTTC. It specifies CASSDSYEQYF.